The 5 T cell receptor beta chains below come from one sample, sequenced in a study of blood T cells in healthy people across ages. A second PCR of roughly 6 to 12 cycles used a sample-barcoded 5' primer and a J-beta primer mix. From the 5' RACE reads, TCRdb called clonotypes with MiXCR, one entry per CDR3 protein. Of hundreds of thousands of distinct CDR3 sequences in the sample, approximately 50% were seen once. Sequencing used blood. These receptors all come from a man aged 60 to 75 in good health.

The chain joins TRBV2 to TRBJ2-5, with TRBD1 as a possible D gene (6 bases). Germline-derived CDR1 and CDR2 are SNHLY and FYNNEI. This CDR3 is 15 amino acids long. V lost 8 bases to trimming and J lost 1 base, with 17 bases between them. The CDR3 region has the DNA TGTGCCAGCCAGTTTACGGGACAACCCCAAGAGACCCAGTACTTC. Its translation is CASQFTGQPQETQYF. The full variable domain, its missing parts supplied by reference TRBV2 and TRBJ2-5, is EPEVTQTPSHQVTQMGQEVILRCVPISNHLYFYWYRQILGQKVEFLVSFYNNEISEKSEIFDDQFSVERPDGSNFTLKIRSTKLEDSAMYFCASQFTGQPQETQYFGPGTRLLVL.

This clonotype showed up just a few times. This chain joins TRBV9 and TRBJ2-7, with D hard to call. V lost 0 bases and J 2 bases, leaving 9 bases between the germline ends. CDR3 length: 14 amino acids. Germline CDR1 and CDR2: SGDLS and YYNGEE. The CDR3, as DNA: TGTGCCAGCAGCGTAGGGTGGGTTGCCTACGAGCAGTACTTC. Protein: CASSVGWVAYEQYF.

V usage is TRBV2 and J usage is TRBJ1-6; D call uncertain. V lost 4 bases to trimming and J lost 5 bases, with 6 bases between them. Per the germline V gene, CDR1 is SNHLY and CDR2 is FYNNEI. CDR3 size: 13 residues. The CDR3 coding sequence is TGTGCCAGCAGTGTCACAGATAATTCACCCCTCCACTTT. This encodes CASSVTDNSPLHF.

At least ten counts were recorded for this clonotype. The chain recombines TRBV7-9 with TRBJ2-3; D ambiguous. The CDR3 runs to 13 residues. Germline lookup yields CDR1 SEHNR and CDR2 FQNEAQ (reference sequence). The germline V and J ends were trimmed by 5 bases and 7 bases, with 13 bases remaining between them. CDR3 in amino acids: CASSQFNDYTQYF. The CDR3 DNA reads TGTGCCAGCAGCCAGTTTAACGACTATACGCAGTATTTT.

There are a few counts of this clonotype. The V gene is TRBV27, the J gene TRBJ2-3, with D perhaps TRBD1 (6 bases). Trimming took off 10 bases at V and 2 bases at J, with 13 bases between the two ends. Germline assignment: CDR1 MNHEY and CDR2 SMNVEV (reference sequence). The length of the CDR3 is 13 residues. The CDR3 region is CANRDTSTDTQYF. The CDR3 DNA reads TGTGCCAATCGGGACACGTCCACAGATACGCAGTATTTT.